A selection of T cell receptor beta chains follows, all from one sample in a study of T cells of healthy individuals. MiXCR, run by TCRdb on the 5' RACE reads, gives a single entry per CDR3 protein. Of fewer than 75,000 distinct CDR3 sequences listed, around 15% are singletons. Receptors were obtained from a human donor in good health. The CDR3 runs from the conserved cysteine through the conserved F or W. A D gene is named only where the DNA matches it firmly. Clone size is stated in some rows and not others, as once, few, many or a class when expanded.

v_call	j_call	d_call	clone_size	cdr3_aa	cdr3_nt
TRBV28	TRBJ2-3	NA	many	CARTHGGARGTDTQYF	TGTGCCAGGACCCATGGGGGGGCAAGGGGAACAGATACGCAGTATTTT
TRBV5-1	TRBJ2-3	NA	NA	CASSLSSQLTDTQYF	TGCGCCAGCAGCTTGTCTAGTCAGCTCACAGATACGCAGTATTTT
TRBV3-1	TRBJ2-1	TRBD2	NA	CASSQAGGHSYNEQFF	TGTGCCAGCAGCCAAGCGGGGGGTCACTCCTACAATGAGCAGTTCTTC
TRBV7-3	TRBJ1-1	NA	NA	CASSTGRDTEAFF	TGTGCCAGCAGCACAGGACGAGACACTGAAGCTTTCTTT
TRBV28	TRBJ1-2	NA	many	CASSSPRGPRYGYTF	TGTGCCAGCAGTTCCCCCCGGGGGCCTAGGTATGGCTACACCTTC
TRBV12-5	TRBJ2-3	NA	many	CASGLNSHPKGSGTDTQYF	TGTGCTAGTGGTTTGAATAGCCACCCCAAGGGCTCAGGGACAGATACGCAGTATTTT
TRBV24-1	TRBJ1-4	NA	NA	CATSRGDLRGEKLFF	TGTGCCACCAGTAGAGGGGACCTCCGAGGTGAAAAACTGTTTTTT
TRBV27	TRBJ1-6	NA	many	CASTDGTYNSPLHF	TGTGCCAGTACTGATGGGACCTATAATTCACCCCTCCACTTT
TRBV6-5	TRBJ2-7	NA	NA	CASSYRGGDEQYF	TGTGCCAGCAGCTACAGGGGGGGGGACGAGCAGTACTTC
TRBV29-1	TRBJ1-3	NA	NA	CSVGAPNSGNTIYF	TGCAGCGTTGGAGCGCCTAACTCTGGAAACACCATATATTTT
TRBV11-1	TRBJ2-3	NA	many	CASSFQGGRSTDTQYF	TGTGCCAGCAGCTTCCAAGGGGGAAGAAGCACAGATACGCAGTATTTT
TRBV25-1	TRBJ2-7	NA	many	CASSEEGGGYEQYF	TGTGCCAGCAGTGAAGAAGGGGGAGGATACGAGCAGTACTTC
TRBV20-1	TRBJ1-1	NA	few	CSARENVGAYTEAFF	TGCAGTGCTAGAGAAAATGTAGGGGCCTACACTGAAGCTTTCTTT
TRBV28	TRBJ1-4	TRBD1	many	CASSARGTGATNEKLFF	TGTGCCAGCAGTGCGCGGGGCACAGGGGCAACTAATGAAAAACTGTTTTTT
TRBV28	TRBJ2-3	TRBD1	NA	CASRPRTGGQDTQYF	TGTGCCAGCAGACCTAGGACAGGGGGCCAAGATACGCAGTATTTT
TRBV4-1	TRBJ1-1	NA	NA	CASSQAAGTEAFF	TGCGCCAGCAGCCAAGCAGCGGGAACTGAAGCTTTCTTT
TRBV30	TRBJ2-4	NA	many	CAWSPAKNIQYF	TGTGCCTGGAGCCCGGCCAAAAACATTCAGTACTTC